These 8 T cell receptor beta chains originate from one sample sequenced in a study of shared clonotypes between healthy human individuals. Using immunoSEQ multiplex PCR, the repertoire was profiled, and TCRdb retains in-frame clones only, with some absent. Of about 2 million clones listed, about 95% are singletons. The sample comprised naive CD4+ T cells sorted from blood. Subset described: CD45RA+ positively selected. These receptors were taken from a man aged 18 to 30 in good health.

J is TRBJ2-1 and V is TRBV11-2; D may be TRBD1 (8 bases). The CDR3 is 15 residues long. V dropped 4 bases and J dropped 4 bases, with 14 bases sitting between them. In germline, CDR1 is SGHAT, CDR2 FQNNGV. The CDR3 loop is CASSSQGGRYNEQFF. The CDR3 DNA reads as TGTGCCAGCAGCTCACAGGGGGGGCGATACAATGAGCAGTTCTTC. The whole variable domain, remainder taken from reference TRBV11-2 and TRBJ2-1, is EAGVAQSPRYKIIEKRQSVAFWCNPISGHATLYWYQQILGQGPKLLIQFQNNGVVDDSQLPKDRFSAERLKGVDSTLKIQPAKLEDSAVYLCASSSQGGRYNEQFFGPGTRLTVL.

The J gene is TRBJ1-3, the V gene TRBV25-1; TRBD1 matches 11 bases. This CDR3 spans 13 amino acids. Losses at the gene ends were 10 bases for V and 7 bases for J; bases not matched to a gene: 6. In germline, CDR1 is MGHDK, CDR2 SYGVNS. This CDR3 reads CATTGTGGNTIYF. The CDR3 DNA is TGTGCCACCACCGGGACAGGGGGGAACACCATATATTTT.

V usage is TRBV5-8 and J usage is TRBJ1-1, with TRBD1 matching over 7 bases. This CDR3 is 13 amino acids long. J lost 9 bases, V lost 4 bases, and 9 bases had no gene match. Germline lookup yields CDR1 SGHTS and CDR2 YDEGEE. The CDR3 DNA reads TGTGCCAGCAGCACCCAAGACAGGGCTAAAGCTTTCTTT. Residues: CASSTQDRAKAFF.

V and J are TRBV6-5 and TRBJ2-7; the match to TRBD1 covers 8 bases. With 7 bases clipped from V and 2 bases from J, the junction kept 7 bases outside the gene matches. Germline V gene data show CDR1 as MNHEY and CDR2 as SVGAGI. The CDR3 contains 14 residues. The CDR3, as DNA: TGTGCCAGCATGAGGGGCAGGGGGCCCTACGAGCAGTACTTC. Translating it yields CASMRGRGPYEQYF.

The rearrangement uses TRBV19 and TRBJ2-7; TRBD2 matches 10 bases. CDR1 is LNHDA, CDR2 SQIVND, per germline (reference sequence). Trimming removed 4 bases from V and 1 base from J; junction bases left unmatched: 4. The CDR3 has 15 residues. CDR3 DNA: TGTGCCAGTAGTAGATTAGCGGGAGGATCCTACGAGCAGTACTTC. Its translation: CASSRLAGGSYEQYF.

This chain joins TRBV29-1 and TRBJ1-2; 7 nucleotides match TRBD1. V shed 6 bases, J shed 6 bases, and the junction held 7 bases outside the gene matches. The germline CDR1 and CDR2 sequences are SQVTM and ANQGSEA. The CDR3 extends over 12 amino acids. CDR3 in DNA: TGCAGCGTCAAGGGGGCAGTGGATGGCTACACCTTC. This gives the protein CSVKGAVDGYTF.

This clone was recorded once. J is TRBJ2-2 and V is TRBV30; D is uncertain. Germline V gene lookup returns CDR1 GTSNPN and CDR2 SVGIG (reference sequence). The CDR3 has 15 amino acids. Trimming left V 2 bases short and J 1 base short, with 11 bases between. This CDR3 reads CAWSWGPGNTGELFF. The CDR3 DNA reads TGTGCCTGGAGTTGGGGTCCAGGGAACACCGGGGAGCTGTTTTTT.

This chain links TRBV7-9 with TRBJ2-7, with 7 bases matching TRBD2. CDR1 SEHNR and CDR2 FQNEAQ come from the germline V gene (reference sequence). V was pared by 5 bases and J by 2 bases, with 9 bases of the junction left unmatched. This CDR3 is built from 15 residues. This CDR3 reads CASSPERGRAYEQYF. DNA for the CDR3: TGTGCCAGCAGCCCAGAGCGGGGACGGGCCTACGAGCAGTACTTC.